These 11 T cell receptor beta chains share one sample of origin, sequenced in a study of control samples from healthy donors and cancer patients. Only in-frame clones appear in the TCRdb table, and some are missing; sequencing was by immunoSEQ multiplex PCR. The table includes over 50,000 clones, around 90% detected once. Sequencing used blood. The source is a man in his fifties in good health.

The V call is TRBV27, the J call TRBJ2-1; 9 bases are a match to TRBD2. Per germline, CDR1 MNHEY and CDR2 SMNVEV (reference sequence). This CDR3 comprises 14 residues. The J segment lost 7 bases and the V segment lost 5 bases, leaving 6 bases of the junction unmatched. The CDR3 sequence is CASSPGLAVNEQFF. The DNA for the CDR3 is TGTGCCAGCAGTCCGGGACTAGCAGTTAATGAGCAGTTCTTC.

The chain combines TRBV3-1 (or the pseudogene TRBV3-2) with TRBJ2-3; 8 nucleotides match TRBD2. V shed 5 bases and J 1 base; nucleotides not matched to a gene: 5. Germline CDR1 is LGHDT and CDR2 is YNNKEL (reference sequence). There are 15 residues in the CDR3. The CDR3: CASSVSGRGTDTQYF. The CDR3 bases are TGTGCCAGCAGCGTCAGCGGGAGAGGCACAGATACGCAGTATTTT.

The CDR3 bases are TGTGCCAGCAGTTCCGCTAGCGCCGGCACAGATACGCAGTATTTT. Amino acid sequence: CASSSASAGTDTQYF. The rearrangement links TRBV27 to TRBJ2-3; a possible D gene is TRBD2 (6 bases). The V end was cut by 4 bases, the J end by 1 base, with 12 bases between. Germline loops: CDR1 MNHEY, CDR2 SMNVEV (reference sequence). The CDR3 consists of 15 residues.

V is TRBV3-1 (or the pseudogene TRBV3-2) and J is TRBJ2-7, with 12 nucleotides matching TRBD2. Germline CDR1 reads LGHDT; CDR2 reads YNNKEL (reference sequence). The CDR3 length is 15 residues. V trimming: 0 bases; J trimming: 5 bases; junction bases outside the gene matches: 2. CDR3 protein: CASSQDTSGRHEQYF. CDR3 nucleotides: TGTGCCAGCAGCCAAGACACTAGCGGGAGGCACGAGCAGTACTTC.

V is TRBV7-9 and J is TRBJ1-3; no definite D call. The CDR3 loop spans 15 amino acids. Germline V gene data show CDR1 as SEHNR and CDR2 as FQNEAQ (reference sequence). V was clipped by 2 bases and J by 2 bases, with 10 bases between them. The CDR3 nucleotides read TGTGCCAGCAGCTTACAGGCACCCGCTGGAAACACCATATATTTT. It yields the protein CASSLQAPAGNTIYF.

The V call is TRBV7-2, the J call TRBJ2-1; D possibly corresponds to TRBD2 (6 bases). Germline V gives CDR1 SGHTA, CDR2 FQGNSA. This CDR3 spans 15 amino acids. Trimming removed 4 bases from V and 2 bases from J, with 12 bases in between. The CDR3 sequence is CASSSVSGPYNEQFF. As DNA, the CDR3 is TGTGCCAGCAGCTCGGTTAGCGGCCCCTACAATGAGCAGTTCTTC.

This clone occurred a few times. The rearrangement uses TRBV5-5 and TRBJ1-1; no definite D call. Trimming took off 1 base at V and 2 bases at J, with 12 bases between the two ends. The germline gives CDR1 SGHKS, CDR2 YYEKEE (reference sequence). The CDR3 consists of 15 residues. The CDR3 sequence: CASSLLEIGNTEAFF. Written as DNA, the CDR3 is TGTGCCAGCAGCTTGTTGGAAATCGGCAACACTGAAGCTTTCTTT. Together with reference TRBV5-5 and TRBJ1-1, the CDR3 gives the full variable domain: DAGVTQSPTHLIKTRGQQVTLRCSPISGHKSVSWYQQVLGQGPQFIFQYYEKEERGRGNFPDRFSARQFPNYSSELNVNALLLGDSALYLCASSLLEIGNTEAFFGQGTRLTVV.

This clone rates as medium-sized (0.01 to 0.1%). V is TRBV2 and J is TRBJ2-1; no clear D gene. The CDR3 length is 13 residues. Deletions cut 6 bases from V and 0 bases from J, with 6 bases between. Germline values: CDR1 SNHLY, CDR2 FYNNEI. The CDR3 protein is CASSQYSYNEQFF. The CDR3 DNA reads TGTGCCAGCAGCCAGTACTCCTACAATGAGCAGTTCTTC. The whole variable domain, filled in from reference TRBV2 and TRBJ2-1, reads EPEVTQTPSHQVTQMGQEVILRCVPISNHLYFYWYRQILGQKVEFLVSFYNNEISEKSEIFDDQFSVERPDGSNFTLKIRSTKLEDSAMYFCASSQYSYNEQFFGPGTRLTVL.

The CDR3 bases are TGTGCCATTGCGGTCGCTGACACAGATACGCAGTATTTT. It yields the protein CAIAVADTDTQYF. The V call is TRBV10-3, the J call TRBJ2-3; the D is unclear. V was shortened by 9 bases and J by 2 bases, with 12 bases between the two germline ends. The CDR3 is 13 amino acids. Germline V gene sequence: CDR1 ENHRY, CDR2 SYGVKD.

V and J are TRBV10-1 and TRBJ1-5, with D possibly being TRBD1 (5 bases). Trimming shortened V by 8 bases and J by 2 bases, and 13 bases separated the two germline ends. The germline V gene has CDR1 WNHNN and CDR2 SYGVQD (reference sequence). This CDR3 is 14 amino acids long. The CDR3 sequence: CASQGPRGNQPQHF. In DNA, the CDR3 is TGCGCCAGCCAGGGACCTCGGGGCAATCAGCCCCAGCATTTT.

The chain carries TRBV25-1 and TRBJ2-5; TRBD1 matches 8 bases. Germline V lookup: CDR1 MGHDK, CDR2 SYGVNS. This CDR3 is 16 amino acids long. Germline trimming cut 1 base from V and 1 base from J; bases unmatched to any gene: 5. CDR3 sequence (DNA): TGTGCCAGCAGTGAATGGCAGGGGGCTATCCAAGAGACCCAGTACTTC. Its translation: CASSEWQGAIQETQYF.